What follows is one T cell receptor (beta chain) and its context. Its antigen target is currently unknown. No clone much larger than this one lies a single base away; base qualities are absent. This specimen comes from a study of T cells in localized non-small cell lung cancer (dated by TCRdb to the early 2020s). At the level of the whole study: The study examined T cell repertoires in approximately 240 patients with early-stage NSCLC and compared tumors with uninvolved tumor-adjacent lungs. All 250 or so NSCLC patients in the cohort were treatment-naive and had localized lung tumors that were resected. Of the NSCLC patients, approximately 130 were male and about 97 were female, and the mean age was approximately 64 years.

At the junction V is shortened by 5 bases and J by 0 bases, with 20 bases in between. The germline V gene gives CDR1 as MDHEN and CDR2 as SYDVKM. Inclusive of the bounding cysteine and phenylalanine, the CDR3 is 18 residues long. CDR3 DNA only is kept here, 54 bases in frame from base 1. Beyond this particular receptor, the publication reports: Higher blood T cell density associated with longer overall survival, while higher adjacent-lung clonality associated with shorter survival. The highest T cell clonality was observed in uninvolved tumor-adjacent lung, where clonality exceeded that of tumor, suggesting that antigenic responses were more focused in uninvolved tumor-adjacent lung. Because multi-region tumor sequencing was not performed, intratumor heterogeneity could not be ruled out. A median of around 57 of the top 100 tumor clones were detected in paired uninvolved adjacent lung, and around 30 of these tumor clones were also found among the top 100 clones of the paired uninvolved adjacent lung. Since the design was exploratory, TCR variables were selected using unadjusted p-values with no false-discovery rate correction.

TCR beta CDR3 regions were sequenced from DNA using the immunoSEQ Assay. Turning to the authors' computational methods: T cell density was computed as TCR beta template counts normalized to usable DNA estimated by amplifying housekeeping genes. The preseqR package was used to estimate richness by extrapolating to 400,000 templates for PBMC samples and to 120,000 templates for tissue samples. Clonality was taken to be one minus Pielou's evenness. Differential abundance testing on productive amino-acid clonotypes, with a minimum total count of 5 and an alpha of 0.1, was used to identify tissue-enriched TCRs. Repertoire overlap between compartments was quantified with the Jaccard Index and Morisita Overlap Index. GLIPH grouped TCR beta CDR3s together with public tetramer-defined viral CDR3s, and a viral motif had to include at least three viral sequences and also show V-gene enrichment. TCRdb limited this immuneACCESS table to in-frame rearrangements with V and J called. A share of clones is missing; checked studies link under half to unresolved V genes, and the rest is unexplained. V and J calls and clone size follow that table, whereas D and trimming were derived from the DNA. The sample yields more than 30,000 clones; around 90% were counted once. 4.2% of the sample belongs to the ten largest clones.

At diagnosis, peripheral blood, uninvolved tumor-adjacent lung and tumor were collected and stored as a combination of fresh-frozen and FFPE material. For TCR repertoire profiling, the blood samples were analyzed as peripheral blood mononuclear cells. The sequence links TRBV28 to TRBJ2-1; the D gene is tentatively TRBD1 or TRBD2, each matching 5 bases. The source was peripheral blood mononuclear cells, collected before any cancer treatment. This sequence was found in a woman aged 40-69 years with stage III lung adenocarcinoma. The nucleotides read TGTGCCAGCAGTCCCCCCCTGGGGCGGGTGAGCTCCTACAATGAGCAGTTCTTC. It is translated as CASSPPLGRVSSYNEQFF. This CDR3, with the reference TRBV28 and TRBJ2-1 proteins standing in past its ends, gives the full variable domain DVKVTQSSRYLVKRTGEKVFLECVQDMDHENMFWYRQDPGLGLRLIYFSYDVKMKEKGDIPEGYSVSREKKERFSLILESASTNQTSMYLCASSPPLGRVSSYNEQFFGPGTRLTVL.